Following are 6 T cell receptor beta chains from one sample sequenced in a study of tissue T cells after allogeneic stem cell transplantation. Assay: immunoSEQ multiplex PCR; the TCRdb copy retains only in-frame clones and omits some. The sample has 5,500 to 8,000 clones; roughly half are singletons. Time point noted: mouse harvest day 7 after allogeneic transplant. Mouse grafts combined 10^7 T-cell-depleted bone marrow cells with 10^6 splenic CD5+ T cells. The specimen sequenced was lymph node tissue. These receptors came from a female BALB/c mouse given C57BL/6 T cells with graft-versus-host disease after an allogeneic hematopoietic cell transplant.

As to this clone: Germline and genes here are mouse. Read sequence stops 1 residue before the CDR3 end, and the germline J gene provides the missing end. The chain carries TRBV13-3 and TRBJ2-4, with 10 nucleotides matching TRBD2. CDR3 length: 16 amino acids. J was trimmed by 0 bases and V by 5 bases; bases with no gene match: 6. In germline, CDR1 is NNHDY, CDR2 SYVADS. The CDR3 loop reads CASSFRDWGSQNTLYF. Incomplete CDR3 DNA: TGTGCCAGCAGCTTCCGGGACTGGGGTAGTCAAAACACCTTGTAC.

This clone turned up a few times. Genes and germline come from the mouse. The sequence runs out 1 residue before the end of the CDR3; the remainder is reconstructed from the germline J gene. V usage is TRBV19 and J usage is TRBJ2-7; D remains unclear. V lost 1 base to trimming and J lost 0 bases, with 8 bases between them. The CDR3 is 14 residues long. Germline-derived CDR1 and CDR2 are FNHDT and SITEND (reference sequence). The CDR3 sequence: CASSITESSYEQYF. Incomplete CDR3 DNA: TGTGCCAGCAGTATAACAGAAAGCTCCTATGAACAGTAC.

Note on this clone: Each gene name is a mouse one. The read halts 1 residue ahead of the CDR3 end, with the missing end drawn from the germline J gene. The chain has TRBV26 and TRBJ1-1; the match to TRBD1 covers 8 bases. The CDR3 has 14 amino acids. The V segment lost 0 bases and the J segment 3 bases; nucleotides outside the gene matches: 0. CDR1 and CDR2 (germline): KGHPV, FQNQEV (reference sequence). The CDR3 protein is CASSLSDRDTEVFF. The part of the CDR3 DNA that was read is TGTGCCAGCAGTCTGTCGGACAGGGACACAGAAGTCTTC.

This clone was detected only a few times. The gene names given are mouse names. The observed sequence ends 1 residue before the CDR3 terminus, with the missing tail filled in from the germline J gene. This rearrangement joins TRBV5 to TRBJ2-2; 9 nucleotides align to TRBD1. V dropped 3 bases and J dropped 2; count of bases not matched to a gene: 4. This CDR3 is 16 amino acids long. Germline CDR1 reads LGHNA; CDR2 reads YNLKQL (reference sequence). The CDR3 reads CASSQATGGNTGQLYF. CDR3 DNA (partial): TGTGCCAGCAGCCAGGCCACAGGGGGCAACACCGGGCAGCTCTAC.

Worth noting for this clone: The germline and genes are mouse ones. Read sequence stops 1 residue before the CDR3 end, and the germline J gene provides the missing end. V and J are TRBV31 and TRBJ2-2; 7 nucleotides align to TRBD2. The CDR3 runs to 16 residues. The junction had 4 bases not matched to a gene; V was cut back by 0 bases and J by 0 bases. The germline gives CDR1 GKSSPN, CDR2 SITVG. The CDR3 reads CAWSLGLGANTGQLYF. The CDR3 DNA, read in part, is TGTGCCTGGAGTCTAGGGCTGGGGGCAAACACCGGGCAGCTCTAC.

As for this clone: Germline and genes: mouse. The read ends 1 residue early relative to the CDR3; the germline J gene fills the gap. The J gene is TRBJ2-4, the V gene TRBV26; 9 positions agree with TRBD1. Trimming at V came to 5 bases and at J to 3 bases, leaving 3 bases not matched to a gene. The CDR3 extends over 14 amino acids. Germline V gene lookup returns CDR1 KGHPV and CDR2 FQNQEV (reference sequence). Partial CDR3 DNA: TGTGCCAGCAGTATACAGGGGGCACAAAACACCTTGTAC. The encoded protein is CASSIQGAQNTLY. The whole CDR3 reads CASSIQGAQNTLYF.